The sequence of this T cell receptor (beta chain) was determined in a study of T cells in Graves' hyperthyroidism and ophthalmopathy. On this clonotype itself: The junction and the germline gene differ at one end; a read error may be behind it.

This CDR3 comprises 14 residues. The CDR3 regions of TCR beta were amplified from RNA transcripts. Primed by the HTBI set, a first-round RT-PCR was run on the TCR CDR3. One entry per CDR3 protein results from TCRdb running MiXCR on the multiplex PCR reads. The table shows approximately 620,000 distinct CDR3 sequences, with roughly 14% occurring only once. The sequence came from a woman in her 30s with Graves' hyperthyroidism that later progressed to Graves' ophthalmopathy. Sample: blood. This chain connects TRBV12-3 or TRBV12-4 to TRBJ1-3; maybe TRBD1 (6 bases). The CDR3 DNA sequence: TGTGCCAGCAGCCCACAGGGTTCTGGAAACACCATACATTTT. As protein: CASSPQGSGNTIHF.